Following are 32 T cell receptor beta chains from one sample sequenced in a study of blood T cell repertoires in COVID-19. Libraries were prepared by immunoSEQ multiplex PCR; TCRdb keeps only in-frame clonotypes and omits some of them. The sample shows some 290,000 clones, under 90% of them seen only once. Sequenced sample: PBMCs or T cells enriched from blood (not recorded which). These receptors all come from a woman younger than 45 who had recovered from COVID-19.

The table lists this clone with a few counts. In DNA, the CDR3 is TGTGCCAGCAGCCCTGGCGGGGGTTATAGCAATCAGCCCCAGCATTTT. Translating it yields CASSPGGGYSNQPQHF. This sequence joins TRBV7-2 and TRBJ1-5; weak D call: TRBD1 (5 bases). Germline values: CDR1 SGHTA, CDR2 FQGNSA. The CDR3 contains 16 residues. V was clipped by 5 bases and J by 0 bases, with 14 bases between them.

This chain joins TRBV15 and TRBJ2-5; 9 nucleotides align to TRBD1. Germline CDR1 and CDR2: LNHNV and YYDKDF (reference sequence). The CDR3 is made up of 14 amino acids. V lost 1 base and J lost 6; bases outside the gene matches: 3. CDR3 coding DNA: TGTGCCACCAGCAGAGCCGACAGGGGGAAGACCCAGTACTTC. Amino acid sequence: CATSRADRGKTQYF.

This clone was observed once. This sequence joins TRBV28 and TRBJ2-2, with TRBD1 as a possible D gene (6 bases). Trimming removed 5 bases at V and 3 bases at J, with 19 bases between. Germline assignment: CDR1 MDHEN and CDR2 SYDVKM. The CDR3 is 17 residues long. CDR3 protein: CASSQVMDSLDTGELFF. Here the CDR3 DNA reads TGTGCCAGCAGTCAAGTGATGGACAGCCTTGACACCGGGGAGCTGTTTTTT.

CDR3 protein: CASSTRGLAEKLFF. CDR3 sequence (DNA): TGTGCCAGCAGCACCAGGGGGCTAGCGGAAAAACTGTTTTTT. The V and J genes are TRBV13 and TRBJ1-4, with 8 bases identical to TRBD1. Germline CDR1 is PRHDT and CDR2 is FYEKMQ (reference sequence). The length of the CDR3 is 14 residues. V dropped 5 bases and J dropped 8; count of bases not matched to a gene: 7.

V usage is TRBV7-2 and J usage is TRBJ1-5; unclear D gene. The CDR3 consists of 13 residues. V dropped 1 base and J dropped 5 bases, with 6 bases sitting between them. CDR1 is SGHTA, CDR2 FQGNSA, per germline. The CDR3 sequence is CASSLDLDQPQHF. The CDR3 DNA sequence: TGTGCCAGCAGCTTAGATCTCGATCAGCCCCAGCATTTT.

This sequence joins TRBV3-1 (or the pseudogene TRBV3-2) and TRBJ2-3; TRBD2 matches at 7 bases. J gave up 0 bases and V 3 bases, and 0 bases lay outside the gene matches. This CDR3 has 14 amino acids. Germline assignment: CDR1 LGHDT and CDR2 YNNKEL (reference sequence). DNA of the CDR3: TGTGCCAGCAGCCAGACTAGCAGCACAGATACGCAGTATTTT. Translated: CASSQTSSTDTQYF.

The rearrangement joins TRBV29-1 to TRBJ1-2, with TRBD1 matching over 7 bases. Trimming removed 6 bases from V and 4 bases from J; junction bases left unmatched: 11. Germline V gives CDR1 SQVTM, CDR2 ANQGSEA. This CDR3 has 14 amino acids. CDR3 residues: CSVGPGQDPYGYTF. The DNA for the CDR3 is TGCAGCGTGGGACCCGGACAGGATCCCTATGGCTACACCTTC.

This clone came up a few times. The V gene is TRBV30, the J gene TRBJ2-7; D possibly corresponds to TRBD1 (5 bases). V shed 2 bases and J shed 4 bases, with 18 bases lying between them. The CDR3 is 15 amino acids. Germline lookup yields CDR1 GTSNPN and CDR2 SVGIG (reference sequence). CDR3 protein: CAWSTGPLGEYEQYF. The CDR3 nucleotides read TGTGCCTGGAGTACAGGACCCTTAGGAGAATACGAGCAGTACTTC.

The chain has TRBV2 and TRBJ2-2; 7 nucleotides agree with TRBD2. CDR1 SNHLY and CDR2 FYNNEI come from the germline V gene. Losses at the gene ends were 7 bases for V and 2 bases for J; bases not matched to a gene: 7. The CDR3 is 15 residues long. CDR3 protein: CASTGEGLNTGELFF. CDR3 in DNA: TGTGCCAGCACCGGGGAGGGACTAAACACCGGGGAGCTGTTTTTT.

This chain uses TRBV7-6 with TRBJ1-2; D unclear. V was shortened by 4 bases and J by 3 bases, with 6 bases between the two germline ends. The CDR3 runs to 12 residues. Germline CDR1 SGHVS, CDR2 FNYEAQ. The CDR3 protein is CASSSGDYGYTF. DNA of the CDR3: TGTGCCAGCAGCTCGGGTGACTATGGCTACACCTTC.

The chain couples TRBV29-1 to TRBJ2-1; TRBD2 agrees at 12 bases. Trimming removed 4 bases from V and 16 bases from J; junction bases left unmatched: 8. Germline assignment: CDR1 SQVTM and CDR2 ANQGSEA. This CDR3 is built from 12 residues. The DNA of the CDR3 is TGCAGCGTTGTGTCTAGCGGGAGGGCCGCCTTCTTC. It codes for CSVVSSGRAAFF.

This clone has more than one count but fewer than ten. This sequence joins TRBV5-6 and TRBJ1-6; 8 nucleotides agree with TRBD1. The ends lost 6 bases at V and 2 bases at J; junction bases unmatched: 7. The CDR3 has 16 residues. Germline V gene sequence: CDR1 SGHDT, CDR2 YYEEEE. The CDR3 DNA follows: TGTGCCAGCAAAAATACAGGGGGTGCCTATAATTCACCCCTCCACTTT. Translating gives CASKNTGGAYNSPLHF.

V is TRBV7-2 and J is TRBJ2-5; possibly TRBD2 for D (5 bases). The CDR3 is made up of 13 amino acids. CDR1 and CDR2 from the germline V gene are SGHTA and FQGNSA. Trimming removed 3 bases at V and 10 bases at J, with 15 bases between. The CDR3 region is CASSFGLLLGQYF. The CDR3 DNA sequence: TGTGCCAGCAGCTTCGGACTCCTCTTGGGCCAGTACTTC.

The chain combines TRBV7-3 with TRBJ2-3, with 7 bases identical to TRBD2. This CDR3 region has 15 residues. Trimming removed 5 bases from V and 5 bases from J; junction bases left unmatched: 10. Germline V gene data show CDR1 as SGHTA and CDR2 as FQGTGA. In DNA form, the CDR3 reads TGTGCCAGCAGCCTTTTGAGCGGGATGAAAGATACGCAGTATTTT. This encodes CASSLLSGMKDTQYF.

The chain couples TRBV20-1 to TRBJ2-1; a possible D gene is TRBD2 (6 bases). Germline V gene lookup returns CDR1 DFQATT and CDR2 SNEGSKA (reference sequence). This CDR3 region has 17 residues. Trimming removed 5 bases from V and 0 bases from J, with 20 bases in between. The CDR3: CSARALAGSSSYNEQFF. As DNA, the CDR3 is TGCAGTGCTCGTGCTCTGGCGGGAAGCAGCTCCTACAATGAGCAGTTCTTC.

The genes are TRBV10-3 and TRBJ2-3; 9 bases line up with TRBD2. V gave up 2 bases and J gave up 0 bases; unmatched junction bases: 6. Germline loops: CDR1 ENHRY, CDR2 SYGVKD. This CDR3 comprises 17 residues. This CDR3 is CAISEGSGGPSTDTQYF. CDR3 sequence (DNA): TGTGCCATCAGTGAGGGTAGCGGGGGACCTAGCACAGATACGCAGTATTTT.

V and J are TRBV4-1 and TRBJ2-2, with no clear D. With 0 bases removed from V and 5 bases from J, the gap between germline ends came to 13 bases. The CDR3 extends over 16 amino acids. Germline CDR1 is MGHRA and CDR2 is YSYEKL. The DNA of the CDR3 is TGCGCCAGCAGCCAAGATCGTGGGTTGAGGACCGGGGAGCTGTTTTTT. It specifies CASSQDRGLRTGELFF.

The rearrangement uses TRBV27 and TRBJ2-1; 8 bases line up with TRBD2. Germline trimming cut 5 bases from V and 8 bases from J; bases unmatched to any gene: 8. Germline loops: CDR1 MNHEY, CDR2 SMNVEV (reference sequence). This CDR3 spans 14 amino acids. The CDR3 DNA follows: TGTGCCAGCAGTACACGGACTAGCTTCGATGAGCAGTTCTTC. Translation: CASSTRTSFDEQFF.

The chain employs TRBV6-5 and TRBJ1-5; no reliable D call. V lost 0 bases, J lost 2 bases, and 11 bases lay in between. CDR1 is MNHEY and CDR2 is SVGAGI in the germline V gene. The CDR3 totals 16 residues. The CDR3: CASSYSWSGGNQPQHF. CDR3 in DNA: TGTGCCAGCAGTTACTCGTGGTCAGGCGGCAATCAGCCCCAGCATTTT.

The rearrangement joins TRBV5-8 to TRBJ2-5; D might be TRBD1 (6 bases). The germline V gene has CDR1 SGHTS and CDR2 YDEGEE. V was clipped by 6 bases and J by 4 bases, with 22 bases between them. The length of the CDR3 is 16 residues. The CDR3 region is CASTLTGTNNGETQYF. CDR3 coding DNA: TGTGCCAGCACACTTACCGGGACAAACAACGGAGAGACCCAGTACTTC.

The rearrangement uses TRBV27 and TRBJ1-4; 8 nucleotides align to TRBD1. After removal of 5 bases from V and 10 bases from J, the junction contained 6 bases not matched to a gene. This CDR3 is built from 13 residues. Germline V gene lookup returns CDR1 MNHEY and CDR2 SMNVEV (reference sequence). The CDR3 spells CASSLDRGGKLFF. CDR3 nucleotide sequence: TGTGCCAGCAGTCTCGACAGGGGAGGAAAACTGTTTTTT. The complete variable domain, with remaining parts taken from reference TRBV27 and TRBJ1-4, reads EAQVTQNPRYLITVTGKKLTVTCSQNMNHEYMSWYRQDPGLGLRQIYYSMNVEVTDKGDVPEGYKVSRKEKRNFPLILESPSPNQTSLYFCASSLDRGGKLFFGSGTQLSVL.

The V call is TRBV7-3, the J call TRBJ2-3, with 10 positions matching TRBD2. With 2 bases clipped from V and 4 bases from J, the junction kept 9 bases outside the gene matches. The CDR3 runs to 17 residues. CDR1 SGHTA and CDR2 FQGTGA come from the germline V gene. The CDR3 loop reads CASSLESFSGRPDTQYF. The CDR3 nucleotides read TGTGCCAGCAGCTTAGAATCGTTTAGCGGGAGGCCAGATACGCAGTATTTT. Together with reference TRBV7-3 and TRBJ2-3, the CDR3 gives the full variable domain: GAGVSQTPSNKVTEKGKYVELRCDPISGHTALYWYRQSLGQGPEFLIYFQGTGAADDSGLPNDRFFAVRPEGSVSTLKIQRTERGDSAVYLCASSLESFSGRPDTQYFGPGTRLTVL.

The chain couples TRBV2 to TRBJ1-1; 7 nucleotides align to TRBD1. V was clipped by 6 bases and J by 5 bases; unmatched bases: 9. Germline V lookup: CDR1 SNHLY, CDR2 FYNNEI. The CDR3 totals 14 residues. The CDR3 DNA sequence: TGTGCCAGCAGCTCCGGACAGGTTACAACTGAAGCTTTCTTT. Amino acid sequence: CASSSGQVTTEAFF.

The chain links TRBV28 to TRBJ2-2; no firm D call. Trimming stripped 1 base from V and 3 bases from J, with 9 bases between. Germline CDR1 is MDHEN and CDR2 is SYDVKM. There are 15 residues in the CDR3. In DNA form, the CDR3 reads TGTGCCAGCAGTTTATCCGGGTTTGACACCGGGGAGCTGTTTTTT. Its protein is CASSLSGFDTGELFF. The entire variable domain, with the rest obtained from reference TRBV28 and TRBJ2-2, is as follows: DVKVTQSSRYLVKRTGEKVFLECVQDMDHENMFWYRQDPGLGLRLIYFSYDVKMKEKGDIPEGYSVSREKKERFSLILESASTNQTSMYLCASSLSGFDTGELFFGEGSRLTVL.

J is TRBJ2-1 and V is TRBV5-5, with 8 bases fitting TRBD1. After removal of 4 bases from V and 4 bases from J, the junction contained 7 bases not matched to a gene. CDR3 size: 15 residues. The germline CDR1 and CDR2 sequences are SGHKS and YYEKEE (reference sequence). CDR3 in DNA: TGTGCCAGCAGCATTGGACAGGGAGTATACAATGAGCAGTTCTTC. Its protein is CASSIGQGVYNEQFF.

The CDR3 DNA is TGTGCTAGTGGTTTGGGACAGGGGACCGGCACCGGGGAGCTGTTTTTT. Translation: CASGLGQGTGTGELFF. The chain employs TRBV12-5 and TRBJ2-2, with 8 bases matching TRBD1. This CDR3 is built from 16 residues. Germline CDR1 LGHNT, CDR2 FRNRAP. V was clipped by 1 base and J by 4 bases; unmatched bases: 5.

The chain couples TRBV29-1 to TRBJ1-2; D is unclear. V was trimmed by 7 bases and J by 2 bases, leaving 17 bases between them. CDR1 is SQVTM and CDR2 is ANQGSEA in the germline V gene. The CDR3 is 14 residues long. CDR3 sequence reads: CSAVPIRGNYGYTF. CDR3 in DNA: TGCAGCGCGGTACCAATCCGCGGAAACTATGGCTACACCTTC.

As regards this clone: Its ends do not fully match the called genes, so a read error is possible. The chain uses TRBV19 and TRBJ1-4, with TRBD1 identical over 7 bases. Looked up from germline, CDR1 is LNHDA and CDR2 is SQIVND (reference sequence). CDR3 size: 15 residues. The CDR3: CASSPRQGPNEKLFF. In nucleotides, the CDR3 is TGTGCCAGTAGTCCGCGACAGGGACCTAACGAAAAACTGTTTTTT. The variable domain in full, completed from reference TRBV19 and TRBJ1-4, reads DGGITQSPKYLFRKEGQNVTLSCEQNLNHDAMYWYRQDPGQGLRLIYYSQIVNDFQKGDIAEGYSVSREKKESFPLTVTSAQKNPTAFYLCASSPRQGPNEKLFFGSGTQLSVL.

This chain uses TRBV7-3 with TRBJ2-2; no reliable D call. V lost 3 bases, J lost 6 bases, and 8 bases lay in between. CDR3 length equals 13 residues. In germline, CDR1 is SGHTA, CDR2 FQGTGA. CDR3 region: CASSFLYPGELFF. The CDR3 DNA is TGTGCCAGCAGCTTTTTGTATCCCGGGGAGCTGTTTTTT.

The chain links TRBV5-8 to TRBJ1-2; D gene ambiguous. V lost 4 bases and J 4 bases, leaving 17 bases between the germline ends. The CDR3 spans 15 residues. Germline V CDR1 and CDR2: SGHTS, YDEGEE. The DNA of the CDR3 is TGTGCCAGCAGCCCTCCCGGGCGGGGAACCTATGGCTACACCTTC. Its translation: CASSPPGRGTYGYTF.

The V and J genes are TRBV6-5 and TRBJ1-1; D remains unclear. Germline lookup yields CDR1 MNHEY and CDR2 SVGAGI. V was trimmed by 0 bases and J by 6 bases, leaving 14 bases between them. This CDR3 comprises 15 residues. CDR3 amino acids: CASSYSRAGKAEAFF. Here the CDR3 DNA reads TGTGCCAGCAGTTACTCAAGGGCGGGAAAGGCTGAAGCTTTCTTT.

V is TRBV4-2 and J is TRBJ2-5, with 8 bases aligning to TRBD1. Trimming cost V 1 base and J 1 base; bases outside gene matches: 11. The germline gives CDR1 LGHNA, CDR2 YNFKEQ. The CDR3 runs to 18 residues. The CDR3 region is CASSQATGVRLGQETQYF. The CDR3 nucleotides are TGTGCCAGCAGCCAAGCGACAGGGGTCCGATTGGGCCAAGAGACCCAGTACTTC.